This T cell receptor (beta chain) came from a study of low-dose radiotherapy and immunotherapy resistance in tumors. Study in general: Participants in Cohort 2 were given 1 Gy per fraction every two weeks, for 13 Gy over 26 weeks.

cDNA synthesis used a TRAV/TRBV-specific primer set for both chains. The authors amplified TCRs for about 20 PCR cycles with a constant-region primer and a V-primer adapter. TCRdb re-analysed the reads in MiXCR, keeping a single row per CDR3 protein. The sample records around 60,000 distinct CDR3 sequences, around 23% being singletons. Looked up from germline, CDR1 is SGHRS and CDR2 is YFSETQ. This CDR3 has 15 amino acids. With respect to this clonotype: At one end, the junction sequence differs from germline, possibly due to a read error.

Time point meaning: after trial treatment. Treatment reported: LDRT plus nivolumab, ipilimumab, low-dose cyclophosphamide and aspirin (RACIN trial). Treatment combined nivolumab, ipilimumab, aspirin, low-dose cyclophosphamide and low-dose radiotherapy in a dose-escalation trial. This chain connects TRBV5-1 to TRBJ2-1, with a tentative D call TRBD1 (8 bases). This receptor was taken from a male donor with prostate cancer. The sequenced sample was PBMCs, obtained after low-dose radiotherapy plus immunotherapy. The CDR3 sequence is CASSLGPGQGDRGDF. The CDR3 bases are TGCGCCAGCAGCTTGGGGCCTGGACAGGGAGATCGGGGGGACTTC.